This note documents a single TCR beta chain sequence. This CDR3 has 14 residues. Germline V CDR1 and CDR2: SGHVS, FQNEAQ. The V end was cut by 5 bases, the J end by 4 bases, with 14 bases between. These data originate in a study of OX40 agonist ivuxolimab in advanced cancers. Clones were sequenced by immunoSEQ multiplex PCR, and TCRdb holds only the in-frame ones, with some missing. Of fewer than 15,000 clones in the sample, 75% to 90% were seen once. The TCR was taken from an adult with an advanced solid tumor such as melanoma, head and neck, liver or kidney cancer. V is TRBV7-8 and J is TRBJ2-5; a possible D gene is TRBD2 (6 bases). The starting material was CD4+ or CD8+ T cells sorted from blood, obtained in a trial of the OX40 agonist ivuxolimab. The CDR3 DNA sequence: TGTGCCAGCAGCCCTGCTTTCGGGGGAGAGACCCAGTACTTC. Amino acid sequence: CASSPAFGGETQYF.